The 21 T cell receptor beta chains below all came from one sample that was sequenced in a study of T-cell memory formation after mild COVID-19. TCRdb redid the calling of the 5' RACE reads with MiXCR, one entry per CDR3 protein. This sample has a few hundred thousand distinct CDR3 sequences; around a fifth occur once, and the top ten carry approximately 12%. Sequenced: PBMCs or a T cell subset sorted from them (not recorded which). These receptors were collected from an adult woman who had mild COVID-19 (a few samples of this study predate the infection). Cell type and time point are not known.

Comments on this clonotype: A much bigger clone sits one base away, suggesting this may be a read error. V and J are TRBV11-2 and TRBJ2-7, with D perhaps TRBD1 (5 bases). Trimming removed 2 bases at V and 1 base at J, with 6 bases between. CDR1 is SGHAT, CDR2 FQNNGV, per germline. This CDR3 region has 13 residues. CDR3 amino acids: CASSLHRSYEQYF. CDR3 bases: TGTGCCAGCAGCTTACACAGGTCCTACGAGCAGTACTTC.

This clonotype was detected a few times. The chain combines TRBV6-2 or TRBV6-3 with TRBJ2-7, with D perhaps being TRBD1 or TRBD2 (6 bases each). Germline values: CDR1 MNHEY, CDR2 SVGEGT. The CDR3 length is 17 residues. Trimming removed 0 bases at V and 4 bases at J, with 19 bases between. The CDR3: CASSYSPNGGPIYEQYF. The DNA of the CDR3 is TGTGCCAGCAGTTACTCCCCGAATGGGGGGCCAATTTACGAGCAGTACTTC.

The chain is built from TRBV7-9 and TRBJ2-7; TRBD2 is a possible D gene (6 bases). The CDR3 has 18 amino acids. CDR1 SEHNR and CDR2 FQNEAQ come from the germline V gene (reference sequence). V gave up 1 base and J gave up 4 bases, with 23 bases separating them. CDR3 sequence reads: CASSLVGGNRDPGYEQYF. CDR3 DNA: TGTGCCAGCAGCTTAGTAGGAGGGAACCGGGACCCTGGATACGAGCAGTACTTC.

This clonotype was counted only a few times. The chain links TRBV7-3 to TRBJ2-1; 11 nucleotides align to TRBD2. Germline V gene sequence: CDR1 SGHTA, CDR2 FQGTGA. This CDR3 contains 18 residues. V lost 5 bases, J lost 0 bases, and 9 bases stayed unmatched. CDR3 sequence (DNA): TGTGCCAGCAGCCCGTGGACTAGCGGGCCCAGCTCCTACAATGAGCAGTTCTTC. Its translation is CASSPWTSGPSSYNEQFF.

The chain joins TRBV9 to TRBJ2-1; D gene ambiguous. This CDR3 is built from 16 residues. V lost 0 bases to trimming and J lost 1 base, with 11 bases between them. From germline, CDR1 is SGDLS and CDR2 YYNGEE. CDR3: CASSVGNSPSYNEQFF. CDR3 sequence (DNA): TGTGCCAGCAGCGTAGGTAATTCCCCATCCTACAATGAGCAGTTCTTC.

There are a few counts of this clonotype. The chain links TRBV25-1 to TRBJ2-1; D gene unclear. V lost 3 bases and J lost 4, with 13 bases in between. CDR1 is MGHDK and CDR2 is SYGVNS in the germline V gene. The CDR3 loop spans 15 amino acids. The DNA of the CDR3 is TGTGCCAGCAGTGACCCGGCCCAACCATACAATGAGCAGTTCTTC. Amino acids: CASSDPAQPYNEQFF.

The CDR3 DNA is TGTGCCAGCAGCCCCAGGGAGTGGGATACGCAGTATTTT. Amino acids: CASSPREWDTQYF. This chain joins TRBV7-9 and TRBJ2-3; D tentatively fits TRBD1 or TRBD2 (5 bases each). The CDR3 totals 13 residues. V was trimmed by 5 bases and J by 6 bases, leaving 12 bases between them. Germline V gene sequence: CDR1 SEHNR, CDR2 FQNEAQ (reference sequence).

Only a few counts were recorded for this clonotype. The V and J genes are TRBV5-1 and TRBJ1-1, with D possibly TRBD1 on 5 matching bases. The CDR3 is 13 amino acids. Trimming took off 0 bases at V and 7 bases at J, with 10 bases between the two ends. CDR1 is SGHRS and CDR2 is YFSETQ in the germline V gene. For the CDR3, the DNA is TGCGCCAGCAGCTTGGGCCAGGGTTTTGAAGCTTTCTTT. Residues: CASSLGQGFEAFF.

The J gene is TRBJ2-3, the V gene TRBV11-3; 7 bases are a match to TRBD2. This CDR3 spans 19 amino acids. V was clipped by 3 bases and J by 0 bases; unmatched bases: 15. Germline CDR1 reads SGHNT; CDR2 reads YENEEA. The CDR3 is CASSFRPLTAGASTDTQYF. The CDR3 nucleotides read TGTGCCAGCAGCTTTCGACCTCTTACGGCGGGAGCTAGCACAGATACGCAGTATTTT.

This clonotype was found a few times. CDR3 sequence (DNA): TGTGCCAGCAAAACTAGCGGGAGGGCCGGGCCCTACGAGCAGTACTTC. Translation gives CASKTSGRAGPYEQYF. The chain recombines TRBV27 with TRBJ2-7, with 13 bases matching TRBD2. CDR1 and CDR2 (germline): MNHEY, SMNVEV (reference sequence). The CDR3 spans 16 residues. Trimming cost V 7 bases and J 2 bases; bases outside gene matches: 8.

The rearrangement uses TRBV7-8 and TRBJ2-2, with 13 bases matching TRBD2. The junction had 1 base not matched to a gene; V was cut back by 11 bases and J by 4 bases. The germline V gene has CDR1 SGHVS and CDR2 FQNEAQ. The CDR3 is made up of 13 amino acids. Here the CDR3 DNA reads TGTGCCGGACTAGCGGGGGTCACCGGGGAGCTGTTTTTT. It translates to CAGLAGVTGELFF.

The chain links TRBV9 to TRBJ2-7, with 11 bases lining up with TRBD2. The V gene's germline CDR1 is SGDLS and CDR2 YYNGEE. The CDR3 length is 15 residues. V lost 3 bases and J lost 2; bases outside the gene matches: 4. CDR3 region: CASSAPGLAAYEQYF. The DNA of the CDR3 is TGTGCCAGCAGCGCCCCGGGACTAGCGGCCTACGAGCAGTACTTC.

The CDR3 loop is CASSLLPGNTGELFF. DNA for the CDR3: TGCGCCAGCAGCTTGTTGCCAGGGAACACCGGGGAGCTGTTTTTT. The chain uses TRBV5-1 and TRBJ2-2, with D uncertain. The CDR3 consists of 15 residues. V lost 1 base to trimming and J lost 1 base, with 8 bases between them. The germline gives CDR1 SGHRS, CDR2 YFSETQ.

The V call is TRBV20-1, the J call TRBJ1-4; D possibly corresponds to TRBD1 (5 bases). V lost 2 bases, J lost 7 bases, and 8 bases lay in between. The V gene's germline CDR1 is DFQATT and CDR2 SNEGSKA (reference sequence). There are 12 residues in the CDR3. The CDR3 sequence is CSARQGGEKLFF. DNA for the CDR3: TGCAGTGCTAGACAGGGAGGTGAAAAACTGTTTTTT.

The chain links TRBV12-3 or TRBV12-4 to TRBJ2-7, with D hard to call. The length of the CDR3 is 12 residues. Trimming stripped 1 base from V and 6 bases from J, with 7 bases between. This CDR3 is CASSLGYSEQYF. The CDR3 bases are TGTGCCAGCAGTTTAGGGTACTCCGAGCAGTACTTC.

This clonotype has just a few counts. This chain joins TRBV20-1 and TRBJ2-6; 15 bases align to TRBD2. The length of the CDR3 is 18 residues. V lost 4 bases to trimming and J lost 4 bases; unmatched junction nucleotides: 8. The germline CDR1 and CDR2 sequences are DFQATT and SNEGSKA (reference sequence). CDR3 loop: CSATGLAGGPSGANVLTF. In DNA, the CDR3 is TGCAGTGCTACCGGACTAGCGGGGGGGCCGAGCGGGGCCAACGTCCTGACTTTC.

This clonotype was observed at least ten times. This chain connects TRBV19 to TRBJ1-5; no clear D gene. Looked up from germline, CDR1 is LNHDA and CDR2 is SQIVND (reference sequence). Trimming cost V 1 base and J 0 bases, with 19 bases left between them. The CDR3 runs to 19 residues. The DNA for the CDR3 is TGTGCCAGTAGTATAGGTAAGGGAATGCGCCCTTATAGCAATCAGCCCCAGCATTTT. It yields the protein CASSIGKGMRPYSNQPQHF. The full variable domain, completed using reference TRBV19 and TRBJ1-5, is DGGITQSPKYLFRKEGQNVTLSCEQNLNHDAMYWYRQDPGQGLRLIYYSQIVNDFQKGDIAEGYSVSREKKESFPLTVTSAQKNPTAFYLCASSIGKGMRPYSNQPQHFGDGTRLSIL.

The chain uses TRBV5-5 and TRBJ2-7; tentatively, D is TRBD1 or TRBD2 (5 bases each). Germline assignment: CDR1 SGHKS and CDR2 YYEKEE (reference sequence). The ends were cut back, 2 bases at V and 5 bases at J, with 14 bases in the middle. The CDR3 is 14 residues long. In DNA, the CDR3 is TGTGCCAGCAGCTTCGACGGGACGGCAAACGAGCAGTACTTC. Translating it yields CASSFDGTANEQYF.

Here the CDR3 reads CASSLVGQTTEAFF. CDR3 nucleotides: TGCGCCAGCAGCTTGGTGGGGCAGACCACTGAAGCTTTCTTT. This sequence joins TRBV5-1 and TRBJ1-1; tentative D call: TRBD1 (5 bases). The CDR3 is 14 residues long. Germline V lookup: CDR1 SGHRS, CDR2 YFSETQ. Trimming removed 0 bases at V and 4 bases at J, with 10 bases between. The variable domain in full, completed from reference TRBV5-1 and TRBJ1-1, reads KAGVTQTPRYLIKTRGQQVTLSCSPISGHRSVSWYQQTPGQGLQFLFEYFSETQRNKGNFPGRFSGRQFSNSRSEMNVSTLELGDSALYLCASSLVGQTTEAFFGQGTRLTVV.

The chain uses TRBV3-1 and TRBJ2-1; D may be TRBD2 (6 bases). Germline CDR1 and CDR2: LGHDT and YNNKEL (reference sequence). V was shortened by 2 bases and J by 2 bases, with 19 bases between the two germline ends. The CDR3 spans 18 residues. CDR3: CASSQMSSDSLAYNEQFF. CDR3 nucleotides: TGTGCCAGCAGCCAAATGTCTAGCGATTCACTGGCCTACAATGAGCAGTTCTTC.

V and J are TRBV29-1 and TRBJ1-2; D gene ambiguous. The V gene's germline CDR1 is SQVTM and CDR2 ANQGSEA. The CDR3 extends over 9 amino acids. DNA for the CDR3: TGCAGTGAAAACTATGGCTACACCTTC. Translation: CSENYGYTF.